This passage covers 18 T cell receptor beta chains from one sample sequenced in a study of response to subunit inactivated influenza vaccine. TCRdb called the RT-PCR reads again in MiXCR, with one record for every CDR3 protein. Of more than 550,000 distinct CDR3 sequences detected, 12% appear once; the ten largest clones hold roughly a tenth. This specimen was PBMCs from blood, taken on the day of vaccination. These receptors all stem from a man aged 45-65 years who received an inactivated influenza vaccine.

The chain recombines TRBV6-4 with TRBJ2-1, with D possibly being TRBD1 or TRBD2 (6 bases each). Deletions cut 10 bases from V and 0 bases from J, with 37 bases between. This CDR3 contains 22 residues. Germline V CDR1 and CDR2: MRHNA, SNTAGT. The DNA for the CDR3 is TGTGCCACTATCAATTCCCCCCCCCGACCCGGGGGCCTGAGGCACTCCTACAATGAGCAGTTCTTC. Protein sequence: CATINSPPRPGGLRHSYNEQFF.

This clonotype showed up just a few times. The chain couples TRBV11-2 to TRBJ1-1, with TRBD1 identical over 9 bases. Germline CDR1 reads SGHAT; CDR2 reads FQNNGV. V shed 7 bases, J shed 1 base, and the junction held 19 bases outside the gene matches. The CDR3 extends over 19 amino acids. This chain's CDR3 is CASKATSGTGNSKNTEAFF. The CDR3 DNA reads TGTGCCAGCAAGGCCACCTCCGGGACAGGGAACTCAAAGAACACTGAAGCTTTCTTT. Full variable domain (outside the CDR3, taken from reference TRBV11-2 and TRBJ1-1): EAGVAQSPRYKIIEKRQSVAFWCNPISGHATLYWYQQILGQGPKLLIQFQNNGVVDDSQLPKDRFSAERLKGVDSTLKIQPAKLEDSAVYLCASKATSGTGNSKNTEAFFGQGTRLTVV.

The J gene is TRBJ2-7, the V gene TRBV29-1; D uncertain. Trimming cost V 5 bases and J 0 bases, with 11 bases left between them. Germline V gene lookup returns CDR1 SQVTM and CDR2 ANQGSEA. CDR3 length: 13 residues. CDR3 in DNA: TGCAGCGTTTTGACAACCAACTCCTACGAGCAGTACTTC. Translation gives CSVLTTNSYEQYF.

This clonotype was counted at least ten times. The genes are TRBV29-1 and TRBJ1-1; no firm D call. Germline V gives CDR1 SQVTM, CDR2 ANQGSEA. V dropped 1 base and J dropped 1 base, with 7 bases sitting between them. This CDR3 has 13 residues. The CDR3 here is CSVEGQTNTEAFF. CDR3 nucleotide sequence: TGCAGCGTTGAAGGGCAGACGAACACTGAAGCTTTCTTT.

J is TRBJ2-7 and V is TRBV20-1, with TRBD2 matching 9 bases. The V gene end was trimmed by 3 bases and the J gene end by 6 bases; junction bases not matched to a gene: 9. The CDR3 spans 14 residues. Germline V gene sequence: CDR1 DFQATT, CDR2 SNEGSKA (reference sequence). The CDR3 DNA is TGCAGTGCTAGTGCGACTAGCGGAATTGGCGAGCAGTACTTC. This codes for CSASATSGIGEQYF.

V usage is TRBV20-1 and J usage is TRBJ2-4; 10 positions match TRBD2. With V trimmed by 4 bases and J by 0 bases, 6 bases remained unmatched. CDR3 length: 16 amino acids. The V gene's germline CDR1 is DFQATT and CDR2 SNEGSKA (reference sequence). The CDR3 loop reads CSANLGTSVAKNIQYF. The DNA of the CDR3 is TGCAGTGCTAACCTCGGGACTAGCGTAGCCAAAAACATTCAGTACTTC.

This chain uses TRBV20-1 with TRBJ2-5; 11 bases fit TRBD2. After removal of 1 base from V and 5 bases from J, the junction contained 9 bases not matched to a gene. The CDR3 sequence is 16 residues long. The germline V gene encodes CDR1 DFQATT and CDR2 SNEGSKA (reference sequence). The CDR3, as DNA: TGCAGTGCTAGAGTCCGGGCTAGCGGGAGGTCGGAGACCCAGTACTTC. Translated: CSARVRASGRSETQYF.

This clonotype has only a few counts. V usage is TRBV5-1 and J usage is TRBJ2-3; D is ambiguous. Trimming removed 0 bases from V and 0 bases from J, with 8 bases in between. The length of the CDR3 is 15 residues. Germline-derived CDR1 and CDR2 are SGHRS and YFSETQ. This CDR3 is CASSLVARSTDTQYF. CDR3 coding DNA: TGCGCCAGCAGCTTGGTAGCTAGGAGCACAGATACGCAGTATTTT.

This chain connects TRBV11-2 to TRBJ2-3; 16 bases match TRBD2. Unmatched junction bases numbered 9, after V lost 3 bases and J lost 6 bases. Germline assignment: CDR1 SGHAT and CDR2 FQNNGV. The CDR3 runs to 18 residues. CDR3 nucleotide sequence: TGTGCCAGCAGCTTGTTCCCGGGACTAGCGGGAGGGCTCGATACGCAGTATTTT. Residues: CASSLFPGLAGGLDTQYF.

CDR3 sequence reads: CASREGSGELFF. CDR3 DNA: TGTGCCAGCAGGGAGGGGTCCGGGGAGCTGTTTTTT. J is TRBJ2-2 and V is TRBV11-2; possible D gene TRBD2, 6 bases. V lost 6 bases and J lost 6, with 8 bases in between. CDR3 length equals 12 residues. Germline CDR1 is SGHAT and CDR2 is FQNNGV.

This clonotype was counted at least ten times. V and J are TRBV11-2 and TRBJ2-3; D perhaps matches TRBD2 (5 bases). The CDR3 spans 14 residues. V lost 4 bases and J 5 bases, leaving 13 bases between the germline ends. Germline lookup yields CDR1 SGHAT and CDR2 FQNNGV. The CDR3 is CASSSWELGDTQYF. For the CDR3, the DNA is TGTGCCAGCAGCTCGTGGGAACTAGGAGATACGCAGTATTTT.

The CDR3 protein is CSGGTGGAFYGYTF. The CDR3 bases are TGCAGCGGCGGGACAGGGGGCGCTTTCTATGGCTACACCTTC. The genes are TRBV29-1 and TRBJ1-2; 12 bases line up with TRBD1. From germline, CDR1 is SQVTM and CDR2 ANQGSEA. The CDR3 has 14 amino acids. V shed 7 bases and J 4 bases; nucleotides not matched to a gene: 7.

This clonotype was found a few times. CDR3 nucleotides: TGTGCCAGCAGCTTTAACCCCGCCGAGCAGTACTTC. This encodes CASSFNPAEQYF. The gene calls are TRBV5-6 and TRBJ2-7, with D unresolved. Germline V gives CDR1 SGHDT, CDR2 YYEEEE. The CDR3 has 12 amino acids. V was trimmed by 2 bases and J by 6 bases, leaving 9 bases between them.

The rearrangement uses TRBV20-1 and TRBJ2-5; D possibly matches TRBD1 or TRBD2 (5 bases each). Germline CDR1 reads DFQATT; CDR2 reads SNEGSKA (reference sequence). Trimming shortened V by 0 bases and J by 5 bases, and 16 bases separated the two germline ends. This CDR3 spans 15 amino acids. This CDR3 is CSARDTGDGFETQYF. The CDR3 nucleotides read TGCAGTGCTAGAGATACCGGGGACGGATTCGAGACCCAGTACTTC.

V and J are TRBV4-3 and TRBJ1-1; D unresolved. From germline, CDR1 is LGHNA and CDR2 YSLEER. V was cut by 0 bases and J by 0 bases, with 8 bases left in between. The CDR3 spans 15 residues. CDR3 DNA: TGCGCCAGCAGCCAAGATCTCGAAGTGAACACTGAAGCTTTCTTT. Its translation is CASSQDLEVNTEAFF.

In its sample, this clonotype was seen a few times. The CDR3 is CSAREQGRGYTF. The DNA for the CDR3 is TGCAGTGCTAGAGAGCAGGGCAGGGGCTACACCTTC. The chain uses TRBV20-1 and TRBJ1-2; a possible D gene is TRBD1 (5 bases). Trimming cost V 0 bases and J 8 bases, with 10 bases left between them. The germline V gene encodes CDR1 DFQATT and CDR2 SNEGSKA (reference sequence). This CDR3 is built from 12 residues.

This clonotype was observed many times. The chain links TRBV6-5 to TRBJ1-1, with D hard to call. CDR3 length: 15 amino acids. The germline V and J ends were trimmed by 0 bases and 1 base, with 9 bases remaining between them. Germline CDR1 and CDR2: MNHEY and SVGAGI. The CDR3 DNA reads TGTGCCAGCAGTTACTCGCCCTATTCGAACACTGAAGCTTTCTTT. Its protein product is CASSYSPYSNTEAFF.

This clonotype has a handful of counts. The chain recombines TRBV3-1 with TRBJ2-1, with D perhaps matching TRBD1 (5 bases). CDR1 is LGHDT and CDR2 is YNNKEL in the germline V gene (reference sequence). V lost 3 bases to trimming and J lost 1 base, with 22 bases between them. This CDR3 has 19 amino acids. The CDR3 here is CASSQGGGGAVISYNEQFF. Here the CDR3 DNA reads TGTGCCAGCAGCCAGGGTGGTGGTGGGGCGGTCATATCCTACAATGAGCAGTTCTTC.